This TCR beta chain comes out of a study of regulatory T cells in long-lasting Graves disease. Study-wide context: Persistent Graves' disease denoted over 5 years of antithyroid drugs plus positive TSH receptor antibodies.

Broader study findings: The study examined only peripheral blood, not thyroid tissue.

Time point specified: persistent/refractory GD, antithyroid drugs over 5 years with positive TRAb. Following extraction of RNA from PBMCs, that RNA was used to make the TCR library. Relying on iRepertoire HTBI primers and Arm-PCR of CDR3 regions, the team built TCR beta libraries. TCRdb independently ran MiXCR on the multiplex PCR reads; one entry per CDR3 protein. The sample consists of 310,000 or so distinct CDR3 sequences, 20% to 25% of them appearing once. This clonotype was seen many times. The antigen is unknown. A junction boundary mismatches the germline segment, possibly from a read error. The CDR3 consists of 15 residues. CDR1 is SSHAT, CDR2 FNYEAQ, per germline (reference sequence).

The sequenced sample was peripheral blood mononuclear cells (PBMCs), obtained when the disease was refractory, from a patient treated with antithyroid drugs. V usage is TRBV7-7 and J usage is TRBJ2-5, with D perhaps TRBD2 (5 bases). This TCR came from a female donor with Graves disease. CDR3 amino acids: CASSLVRGSGETQYF. CDR3 sequence (DNA): TGTGCTAGCAGCTTAGTCCGGGGTTCGGGGGAGACCCAGTACTTC.